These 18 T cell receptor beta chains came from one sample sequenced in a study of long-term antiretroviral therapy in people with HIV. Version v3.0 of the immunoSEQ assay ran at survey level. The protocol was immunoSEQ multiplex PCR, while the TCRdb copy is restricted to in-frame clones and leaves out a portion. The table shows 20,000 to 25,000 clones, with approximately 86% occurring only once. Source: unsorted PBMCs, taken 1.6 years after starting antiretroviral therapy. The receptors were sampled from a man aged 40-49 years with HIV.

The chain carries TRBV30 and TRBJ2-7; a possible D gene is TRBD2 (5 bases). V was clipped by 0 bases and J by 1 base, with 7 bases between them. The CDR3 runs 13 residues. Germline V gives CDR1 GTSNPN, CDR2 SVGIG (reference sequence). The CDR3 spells CAWSVGNSYEQYF. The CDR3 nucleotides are TGTGCCTGGAGTGTCGGGAATTCCTACGAGCAGTACTTC.

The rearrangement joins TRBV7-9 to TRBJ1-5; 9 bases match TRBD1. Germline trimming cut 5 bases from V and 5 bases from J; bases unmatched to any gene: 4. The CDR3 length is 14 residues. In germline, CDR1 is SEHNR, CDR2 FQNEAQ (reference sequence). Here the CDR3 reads CASSLTGGDQPQHF. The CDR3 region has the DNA TGTGCCAGCAGCCTGACAGGGGGTGATCAGCCCCAGCATTTT.

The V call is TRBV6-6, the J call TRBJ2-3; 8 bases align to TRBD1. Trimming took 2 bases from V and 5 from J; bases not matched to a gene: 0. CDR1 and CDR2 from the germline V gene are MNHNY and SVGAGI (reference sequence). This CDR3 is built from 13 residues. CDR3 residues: CASSYDRGDTQYF. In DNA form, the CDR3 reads TGTGCCAGCAGTTACGACAGGGGAGATACGCAGTATTTT.

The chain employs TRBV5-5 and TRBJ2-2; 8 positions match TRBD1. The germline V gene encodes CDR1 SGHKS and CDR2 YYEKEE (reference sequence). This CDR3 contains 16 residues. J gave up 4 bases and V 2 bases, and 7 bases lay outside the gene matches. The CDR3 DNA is TGTGCCAGCAGCTTCCCAGGGGGCGCGAGCACCGGGGAGCTGTTTTTT. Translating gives CASSFPGGASTGELFF.

CDR3 nucleotide sequence: TGTGCCAGCAGCGTAGGCAGCCAGAACTATGGCTACACCTTC. The encoded protein is CASSVGSQNYGYTF. The chain couples TRBV9 to TRBJ1-2; D gene unclear. The CDR3 length is 14 residues. The germline V and J ends were trimmed by 0 bases and 2 bases, with 8 bases remaining between them. Germline lookup yields CDR1 SGDLS and CDR2 YYNGEE.

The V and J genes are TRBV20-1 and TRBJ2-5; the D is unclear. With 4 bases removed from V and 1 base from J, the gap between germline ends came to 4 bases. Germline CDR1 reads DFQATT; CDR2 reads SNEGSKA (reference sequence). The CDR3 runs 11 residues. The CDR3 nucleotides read TGCAGTGCTACCCTCCAAGAGACCCAGTACTTC. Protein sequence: CSATLQETQYF.

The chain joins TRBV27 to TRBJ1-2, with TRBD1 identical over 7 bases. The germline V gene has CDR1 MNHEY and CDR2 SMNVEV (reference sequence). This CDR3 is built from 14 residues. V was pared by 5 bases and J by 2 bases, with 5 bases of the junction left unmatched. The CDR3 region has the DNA TGTGCCAGCAGTCAAAGGACAGGCAACTATGGCTACACCTTC. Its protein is CASSQRTGNYGYTF.

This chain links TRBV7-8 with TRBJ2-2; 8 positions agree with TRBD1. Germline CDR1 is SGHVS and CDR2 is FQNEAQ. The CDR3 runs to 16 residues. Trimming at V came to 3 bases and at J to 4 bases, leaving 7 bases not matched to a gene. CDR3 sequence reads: CASSFPGQVFTGELFF. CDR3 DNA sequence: TGTGCCAGCAGCTTTCCGGGACAGGTTTTCACCGGGGAGCTGTTTTTT.

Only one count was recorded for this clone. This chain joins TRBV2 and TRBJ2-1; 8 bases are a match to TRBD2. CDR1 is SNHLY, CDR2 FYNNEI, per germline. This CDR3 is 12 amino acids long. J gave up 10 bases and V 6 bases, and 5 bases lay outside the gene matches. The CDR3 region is CASRGGLGEQFF. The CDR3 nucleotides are TGTGCCAGCAGGGGGGGACTAGGGGAGCAGTTCTTC.

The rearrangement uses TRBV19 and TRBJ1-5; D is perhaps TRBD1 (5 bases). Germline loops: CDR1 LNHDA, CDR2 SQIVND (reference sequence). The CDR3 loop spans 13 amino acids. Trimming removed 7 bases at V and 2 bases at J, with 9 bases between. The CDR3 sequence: CASNYRRNQPQHF. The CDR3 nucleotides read TGTGCCAGTAATTACAGGCGCAATCAGCCCCAGCATTTT.

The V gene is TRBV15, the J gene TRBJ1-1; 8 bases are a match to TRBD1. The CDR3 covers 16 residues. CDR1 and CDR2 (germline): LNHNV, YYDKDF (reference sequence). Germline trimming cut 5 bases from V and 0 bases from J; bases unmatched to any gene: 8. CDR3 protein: CATSGPRDRLNTEAFF. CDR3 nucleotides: TGTGCCACCAGCGGCCCCCGGGACAGGTTGAACACTGAAGCTTTCTTT.

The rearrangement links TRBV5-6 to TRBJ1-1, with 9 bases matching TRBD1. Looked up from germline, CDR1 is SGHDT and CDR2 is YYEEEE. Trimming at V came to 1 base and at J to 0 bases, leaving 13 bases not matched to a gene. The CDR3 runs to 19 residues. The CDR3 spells CASSLSSPGQGRMNTEAFF. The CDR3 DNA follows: TGTGCCAGCAGCTTGTCAAGCCCGGGACAGGGACGTATGAACACTGAAGCTTTCTTT. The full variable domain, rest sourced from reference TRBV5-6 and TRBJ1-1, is DAGVTQSPTHLIKTRGQQVTLRCSPKSGHDTVSWYQQALGQGPQFIFQYYEEEERQRGNFPDRFSGHQFPNYSSELNVNALLLGDSALYLCASSLSSPGQGRMNTEAFFGQGTRLTVV.

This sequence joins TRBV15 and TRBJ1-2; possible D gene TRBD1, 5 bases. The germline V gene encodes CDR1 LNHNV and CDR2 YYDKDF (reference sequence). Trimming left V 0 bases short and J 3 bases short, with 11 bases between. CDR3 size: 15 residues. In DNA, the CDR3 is TGTGCCACCAGCAGAGATCGGGGCGTCTACTATGGCTACACCTTC. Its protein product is CATSRDRGVYYGYTF.

The CDR3 spells CASSVGDPDGETQYF. The DNA for the CDR3 is TGTGCCAGCAGCGTAGGGGACCCCGACGGGGAGACCCAGTACTTC. The J gene is TRBJ2-5, the V gene TRBV9; perhaps D is TRBD1 or TRBD2 (5 bases each). V was clipped by 0 bases and J by 5 bases, with 14 bases between them. The CDR3 loop spans 15 amino acids. Germline V CDR1 and CDR2: SGDLS, YYNGEE.

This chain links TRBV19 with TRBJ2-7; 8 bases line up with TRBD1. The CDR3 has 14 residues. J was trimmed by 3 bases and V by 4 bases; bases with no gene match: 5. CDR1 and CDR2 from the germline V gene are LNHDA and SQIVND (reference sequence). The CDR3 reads CASSTGGFSYEQYF. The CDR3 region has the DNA TGTGCCAGTAGTACAGGGGGCTTTAGCTACGAGCAGTACTTC. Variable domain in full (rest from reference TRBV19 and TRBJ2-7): DGGITQSPKYLFRKEGQNVTLSCEQNLNHDAMYWYRQDPGQGLRLIYYSQIVNDFQKGDIAEGYSVSREKKESFPLTVTSAQKNPTAFYLCASSTGGFSYEQYFGPGTRLTVT.

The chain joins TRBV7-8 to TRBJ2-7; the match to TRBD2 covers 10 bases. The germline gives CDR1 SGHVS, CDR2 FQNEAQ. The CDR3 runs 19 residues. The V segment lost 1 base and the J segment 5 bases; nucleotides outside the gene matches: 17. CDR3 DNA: TGTGCCAGCAGCTTAGGTGTATGGCTAGCGGGAGTGGGGGAGGACGAGCAGTACTTC. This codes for CASSLGVWLAGVGEDEQYF.

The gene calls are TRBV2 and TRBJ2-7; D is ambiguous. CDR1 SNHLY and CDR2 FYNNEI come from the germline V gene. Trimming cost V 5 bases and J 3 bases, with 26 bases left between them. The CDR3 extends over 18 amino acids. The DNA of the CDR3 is TGTGCCAGCAGTTCCTATGAAATGACCATCCTCTTCGACTACGAGCAGTACTTC. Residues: CASSSYEMTILFDYEQYF.

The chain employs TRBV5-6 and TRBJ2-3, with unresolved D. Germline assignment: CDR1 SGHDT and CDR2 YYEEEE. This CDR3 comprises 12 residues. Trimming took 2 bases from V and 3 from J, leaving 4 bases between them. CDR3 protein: CASSFYTDTQYF. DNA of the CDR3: TGTGCCAGCAGCTTCTATACAGATACGCAGTATTTT.